This T cell receptor beta chain appears in the sequencing data of a study of shared clonotypes between healthy human individuals. Study observations and caveats: Sequencing depth was predicted to influence how clonotypes are shared among donors.

Around 90 million PBMCs supplied genomic DNA for unsorted samples. Germline V gene lookup returns CDR1 MNHEY and CDR2 SMNVEV (reference sequence). The ends were cut back, 2 bases at V and 3 bases at J, with 8 bases in the middle. This CDR3 region has 13 residues. In the original analysis: Junction-only sequences produced by ImmunoSEQ had no quality scores, so filtering differed. The data were produced by immunoSEQ multiplex PCR, yet TCRdb's version contains in-frame clones alone and is incomplete. That table furnishes V, J and clone size, whereas the DNA furnished D and trimming. The table has some 470,000 clones, roughly four fifths seen once. A word on this clone: Antigen specificity is unknown.

The chain combines TRBV27 with TRBJ2-7; no firm D call. Sequencing was carried out using PBMCs. The source of this sequence is a middle-aged woman in good health. Some clones in this sample may be carry-over from other donors' samples. CDR3 sequence (DNA): TGTGCCAGCAGTTTAGGGAACTTCTACGAGCAGTACTTC. Translated: CASSLGNFYEQYF.